These 9 T cell receptor beta chains share one sample of origin, sequenced in a study of control samples from healthy donors and cancer patients. Assay used: immunoSEQ multiplex PCR; TCRdb lists only in-frame clones, some missing. The sample shows over 85,000 clones, 80% to 95% of them seen only once. The sequenced sample was blood. The origin of the receptors is a woman aged 30 to 39 in good health.

This rearrangement joins TRBV19 to TRBJ2-1, with 8 nucleotides matching TRBD1. The CDR3 is 12 amino acids. Germline V lookup: CDR1 LNHDA, CDR2 SQIVND (reference sequence). Trimming removed 3 bases from V and 9 bases from J; junction bases left unmatched: 1. This CDR3 is CASSIDRGEQFF. In nucleotides, the CDR3 is TGTGCCAGTAGTATCGACAGGGGTGAGCAGTTCTTC.

The V gene is TRBV5-1, the J gene TRBJ1-5, with 8 bases that match TRBD1. Germline assignment: CDR1 SGHRS and CDR2 YFSETQ. Trimming cost V 5 bases and J 3 bases; bases outside gene matches: 1. This CDR3 contains 13 residues. The CDR3 region is CASRTGDNQPQHF. CDR3 DNA: TGCGCCAGCAGGACAGGGGACAATCAGCCCCAGCATTTT.

The chain combines TRBV7-5 with TRBJ1-1; TRBD1 is taken as the D call from the table, unchecked against the DNA. TRBV7-5 is assigned pseudogene status. The CDR3 has 15 amino acids. In nucleotides, the CDR3 is TGTGCCAGAAGCCCGGGACAGGAAATGAACACTGAAGCTTTCTTT. Its protein is CARSPGQEMNTEAFF.

The V call is TRBV6-5, the J call TRBJ2-7, with 11 bases identical to TRBD1. CDR3 length: 15 residues. V shed 4 bases, J shed 2 bases, and the junction held 4 bases outside the gene matches. Germline V gene sequence: CDR1 MNHEY, CDR2 SVGAGI. This CDR3 reads CASSSKDRGPYEQYF. The CDR3 region has the DNA TGTGCCAGCAGTTCCAAGGACAGGGGGCCCTACGAGCAGTACTTC.

The chain has TRBV7-2 and TRBJ2-5; TRBD2 is a possible D gene (6 bases). Germline V gene data show CDR1 as SGHTA and CDR2 as FQGNSA. The germline V and J ends were trimmed by 5 bases and 1 base, with 11 bases remaining between them. This CDR3 region has 14 residues. Written as DNA, the CDR3 is TGTGCCAGCAGCACCCAGCGGGTCCAAGAGACCCAGTACTTC. Protein: CASSTQRVQETQYF.

The chain employs TRBV2 and TRBJ1-6; D not certain. Germline V gene sequence: CDR1 SNHLY, CDR2 FYNNEI. V was shortened by 2 bases and J by 10 bases, with 15 bases between the two germline ends. The CDR3 runs 15 residues. The CDR3 loop is CASSESTGIGSPLHF. CDR3 DNA: TGTGCCAGCAGTGAATCTACGGGGATCGGGTCACCCCTCCACTTT. The full variable domain, completed using reference TRBV2 and TRBJ1-6, is EPEVTQTPSHQVTQMGQEVILRCVPISNHLYFYWYRQILGQKVEFLVSFYNNEISEKSEIFDDQFSVERPDGSNFTLKIRSTKLEDSAMYFCASSESTGIGSPLHFGNGTRLTVT.

The V call is TRBV28, the J call TRBJ2-2; TRBD1 or TRBD2 may be the D gene (7 bases each). Trimming removed 5 bases from V and 6 bases from J, with 19 bases in between. This CDR3 contains 16 residues. Germline V gives CDR1 MDHEN, CDR2 SYDVKM. The chain's CDR3 is CASSVEGGGAAGELFF. DNA of the CDR3: TGTGCCAGCAGTGTCGAGGGAGGGGGCGCAGCCGGGGAGCTGTTTTTT.

This clone has more than one count but fewer than ten. The rearrangement uses TRBV21-1 and TRBJ1-1. TRBV21-1 is tagged as a pseudogene. The CDR3 is 15 residues long. CDR3 loop: CASSPFPGSNTEAFF. The CDR3, as DNA: TGTGCCAGCAGCCCATTTCCCGGGTCGAACACTGAAGCTTTCTTT.

V gene TRBV7-9 combines with J gene TRBJ1-1; no reliable D call. Germline assignment: CDR1 SEHNR and CDR2 FQNEAQ (reference sequence). With 0 bases removed from V and 5 bases from J, the gap between germline ends came to 7 bases. This CDR3 is built from 13 residues. CDR3 nucleotides: TGTGCCAGCAGCTTAGCAGCCTATACTGAAGCTTTCTTT. Its translation is CASSLAAYTEAFF.